Here is one T cell receptor (beta chain) with its context. This clone was detected a few times. Its antigen remains undetermined. No much larger clonotype is one base removed from it; base qualities were not supplied. TCRbeta CDR3 regions were amplified from genomic DNA using the immunoSEQ Assay, a bias-controlled multiplex PCR. The study's processing was this. The number of nucleated cells in each sample was estimated by amplification of reference gene primers within the assay. To quantify the absolute abundance of each unique TCRbeta CDR3 rearrangement, sequence reads were collapsed and filtered. For each sample, productive Simpson clonality was calculated as the square root of Simpson's diversity index across productive rearrangements. In TCRdb, the immuneACCESS table is reduced to in-frame sequences with V and J assigned. These tables do not hold every clone; where another copy was compared, an unresolved V gene accounts for under half, and the others remain unexplained. Clone size and the V and J calls come from that table; the DNA yielded D and trimming. Recorded for this sample are 200,000 to 250,000 clones; 70% to 90% of them occurred a single time. The ten largest clonotypes hold 7.6% of the sample.

This record comes from a study of blood T cell repertoires in COVID-19 (dated by TCRdb to about 2020). Background for the entire study: Samples covering the acute and convalescent phases of COVID-19 were provided by collaborators in the United States, Italy and Spain. The prospective study material was composed of cDNA or gDNA derived from T cells, B-cell-depleted T cells, or PBMCs. Deeply sampled blood TCRbeta repertoires from subjects exposed to, actively infected with, or recovered from COVID-19 were included in the dataset. The repertoires were released in a freely available public database meant as a resource for research on the immune response to SARS-CoV-2. Samples were obtained from the ongoing ImmuneRACE study (first 160 participants) and from over 1,000 subjects provided by 6 global collaborators. A de-identified subject ID, COVID-19 status, age in years and sex were almost always included in the sample metadata. Where available, HLA class I and class II types were taken from metadata supplied by the sample provider and were not determined by assay-based typing.

Collaborating institutions collected whole blood in K2EDTA tubes following their own protocols. Collaborator samples were shipped for TCRbeta analysis as frozen whole blood, isolated PBMCs, or DNA extracted from either sample type. Overall results and qualifications from the work: How much clinical and demographic metadata was included differed by source and by participant, and the metadata was provided uncurated.

V drops 2 bases and J drops 9 bases, leaving 14 bases in between. The CDR3 holds 14 amino acids from the cysteine to the phenylalanine. CDR3 DNA is the only sequence kept; it has 42 bases, read in frame from the first base. CDR1 is given as LNHNV and CDR2 as YYDKDF, both from the germline V gene (reference sequence). The chain couples TRBV15 to TRBJ1-5; the D gene is not confidently resolved. The receptor comes from a woman aged 45-59 years with active or convalescent COVID-19. What was sequenced was peripheral blood. In nucleotide form, the sequence is TGTGCCACCAGCAGACCCCCTTCGCGCCGGCCCCAGCATTTT. Translated, it reads CATSRPPSRRPQHF.